Presented here are 10 T cell receptor beta chains from one specimen sequenced in a study of T cells and Merkel cell carcinoma outcomes. TCRdb's table, derived via immunoSEQ multiplex PCR, lists solely in-frame clones and lacks some. The sample yields 5,000 to 8,000 clones, 90% seen once. Sequencing used tumor tissue from Merkel cell carcinoma. Receptor source: a human donor with Merkel cell carcinoma.

Notes on this clone: One end of the junction does not line up with germline, which may come from a read error. This chain uses TRBV5-1 with TRBJ1-6; TRBD1 aligns across 7 bases. Germline CDR1 reads SGHRS; CDR2 reads YFSETQ. This CDR3 has 16 residues. The DNA of the CDR3 is TGCGCCAGCAGCTCCCCCGACAGGGCTGATAATTCACCCCTCCATTTT. Protein product: CASSSPDRADNSPLHF.

The gene calls are TRBV6-5 and TRBJ1-1; D gene uncertain. Germline V gene data show CDR1 as MNHEY and CDR2 as SVGAGI. V was trimmed by 7 bases and J by 3 bases, leaving 6 bases between them. CDR3 length equals 11 residues. CDR3 protein: CASTGDTEAFF. The CDR3, as DNA: TGTGCCAGCACCGGGGACACTGAAGCTTTCTTT.

This clone has only a few counts. The chain uses TRBV7-9 and TRBJ2-5; D possibly corresponds to TRBD2 (6 bases). Germline CDR1 and CDR2: SEHNR and FQNEAQ (reference sequence). The CDR3 loop spans 14 amino acids. The ends were cut back, 8 bases at V and 2 bases at J, with 15 bases in the middle. CDR3 DNA: TGTGCCAGCTCCATGATGGCGGGGCAAGAGACCCAGTACTTC. Translated, it gives CASSMMAGQETQYF.

The CDR3 DNA reads as TGTGCCTGGAGTGCCCACCCCGACAGGGGTAAACTGTTTTTT. Translating gives CAWSAHPDRGKLFF. V gene TRBV30 combines with J gene TRBJ1-4; 8 bases match TRBD1. J gave up 11 bases and V 1 base, and 9 bases lay outside the gene matches. Germline V CDR1 and CDR2: GTSNPN, SVGIG (reference sequence). The CDR3 covers 14 residues. The full variable domain, in which reference TRBV30 and TRBJ1-4 provide the parts outside the CDR3, is SQTIHQWPATLVQPVGSPLSLECTVEGTSNPNLYWYRQAAGRGLQLLFYSVGIGQISSEVPQNLSASRPQDRQFILSSKKLLLSDSGFYLCAWSAHPDRGKLFFGSGTQLSVL.

The V and J genes are TRBV11-2 and TRBJ2-2; D not resolved. The CDR3 contains 12 residues. The germline CDR1 and CDR2 sequences are SGHAT and FQNNGV. Trimming removed 2 bases from V and 7 bases from J, with 5 bases in between. For the CDR3, the DNA is TGTGCCAGCAGCTTATATCTCGGGGAGCTGTTTTTT. Translation: CASSLYLGELFF.

The rearrangement joins TRBV14 to TRBJ2-7; D gene unclear. Germline CDR1 is SGHDN and CDR2 is FVKESK. The CDR3 is made up of 12 amino acids. Between the trimmed V and J ends, which lost 2 bases and 3 bases, there was a span of 5 bases. CDR3 region: CASSQFFYEQYF. DNA of the CDR3: TGTGCCAGCAGCCAATTTTTCTACGAGCAGTACTTC.

The V gene is TRBV5-1, the J gene TRBJ2-7; no reliable D call. The CDR3 runs to 15 residues. The V gene's germline CDR1 is SGHRS and CDR2 YFSETQ. V was pared by 2 bases and J by 5 bases, with 17 bases between. The CDR3 DNA reads as TGCGCCAGCAGCTTCGGAACACCCCTCCTCGACGAGCAGTACTTC. Protein sequence: CASSFGTPLLDEQYF. Filled out from reference TRBV5-1 and TRBJ2-7, the complete variable domain reads KAGVTQTPRYLIKTRGQQVTLSCSPISGHRSVSWYQQTPGQGLQFLFEYFSETQRNKGNFPGRFSGRQFSNSRSEMNVSTLELGDSALYLCASSFGTPLLDEQYFGPGTRLTVT.

The rearrangement joins TRBV10-3 to TRBJ1-2; 11 nucleotides agree with TRBD1. With V trimmed by 6 bases and J by 6 bases, 6 bases remained unmatched. The CDR3 has 14 amino acids. From germline, CDR1 is ENHRY and CDR2 SYGVKD. CDR3 in DNA: TGTGCCATCAGCGGGACAGGGGGTGCAGATGGCTACACCTTC. It translates to CAISGTGGADGYTF.

The rearrangement links TRBV5-1 to TRBJ2-1; either TRBD1 or TRBD2 may supply D (6 bases each). Deletions cut 5 bases from V and 6 bases from J, with 21 bases between. CDR1 is SGHRS and CDR2 is YFSETQ in the germline V gene. The CDR3 consists of 16 residues. The CDR3 bases are TGCGCCAGCAGTTATGACCCGGGGGCTTTGGGCAATGAGCAGTTCTTC. Its protein product is CASSYDPGALGNEQFF. Supplemented by reference TRBV5-1 and TRBJ2-1, the full variable domain reads KAGVTQTPRYLIKTRGQQVTLSCSPISGHRSVSWYQQTPGQGLQFLFEYFSETQRNKGNFPGRFSGRQFSNSRSEMNVSTLELGDSALYLCASSYDPGALGNEQFFGPGTRLTVL.

The chain uses TRBV5-6 and TRBJ1-1; D gene ambiguous. From germline, CDR1 is SGHDT and CDR2 YYEEEE. This CDR3 has 13 residues. Deletions cut 3 bases from V and 1 base from J, with 7 bases between. The CDR3 loop is CASSWAGNTEAFF. CDR3 nucleotide sequence: TGTGCCAGCAGCTGGGCTGGGAACACTGAAGCTTTCTTT.